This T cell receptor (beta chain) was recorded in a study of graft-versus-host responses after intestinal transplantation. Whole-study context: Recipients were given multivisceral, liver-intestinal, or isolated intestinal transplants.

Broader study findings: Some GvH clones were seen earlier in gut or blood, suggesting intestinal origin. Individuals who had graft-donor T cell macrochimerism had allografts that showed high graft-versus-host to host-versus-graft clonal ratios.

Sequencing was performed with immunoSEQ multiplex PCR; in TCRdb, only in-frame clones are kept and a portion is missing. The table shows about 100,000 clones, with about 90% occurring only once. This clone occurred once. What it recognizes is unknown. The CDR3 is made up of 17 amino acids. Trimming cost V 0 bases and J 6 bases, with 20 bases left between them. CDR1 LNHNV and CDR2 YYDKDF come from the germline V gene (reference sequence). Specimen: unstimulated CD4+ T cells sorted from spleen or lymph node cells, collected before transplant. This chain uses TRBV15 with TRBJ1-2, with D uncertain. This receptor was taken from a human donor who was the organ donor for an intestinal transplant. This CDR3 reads CATSRDTSRKTKDGYTF. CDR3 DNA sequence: TGTGCCACCAGCAGAGATACCAGCAGGAAAACGAAGGATGGCTACACCTTC.